This T cell receptor beta chain was observed in a study of T cell repertoires in cytomegalovirus infection. For the study at large: Indicated by public TCR beta signatures were CMV infection and matching HLA type. Study-level points and caveats: Using cumulative public TCR beta family frequency, the authors identified those who carried CMV together with the relevant HLA. In two of eight donors, the top clonotype was HLA-C-restricted CMV-specific.

CDR1 SGHTA and CDR2 FQGTGA come from the germline V gene. This CDR3 spans 14 amino acids. V shed 6 bases and J shed 3 bases, with 15 bases lying between them. The sample holds a few counts of this clonotype. Its antigen is still unknown. MiXCR, applied by TCRdb to the reads, yields one record per CDR3 protein. The sample holds a few hundred thousand distinct CDR3 sequences, 15% to 20% seen once. V gene TRBV7-3 combines with J gene TRBJ2-7, with D perhaps matching TRBD2 (5 bases). This sequence originates from a human donor in good health (CMV status not recorded). Some clones in this sample may be carry-over from other donors' samples. The sample was CD8+ T cells from PBMCs. The CDR3 region has the DNA TGTGCCAGCAGTTGGACTTCTGAAGGCTACGAGCAGTACTTC. The encoded protein is CASSWTSEGYEQYF.